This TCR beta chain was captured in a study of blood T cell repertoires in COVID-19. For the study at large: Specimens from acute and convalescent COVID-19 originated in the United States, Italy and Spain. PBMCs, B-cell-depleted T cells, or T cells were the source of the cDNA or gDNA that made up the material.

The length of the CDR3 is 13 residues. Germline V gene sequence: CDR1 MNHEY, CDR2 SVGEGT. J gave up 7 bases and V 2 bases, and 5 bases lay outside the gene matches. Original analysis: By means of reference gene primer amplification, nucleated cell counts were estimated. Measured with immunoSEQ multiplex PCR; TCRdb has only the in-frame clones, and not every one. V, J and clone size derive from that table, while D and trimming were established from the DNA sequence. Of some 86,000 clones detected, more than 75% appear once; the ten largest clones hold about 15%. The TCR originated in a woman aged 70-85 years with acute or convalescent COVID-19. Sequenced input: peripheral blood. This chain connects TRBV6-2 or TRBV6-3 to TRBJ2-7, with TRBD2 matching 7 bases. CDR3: CASSYTAGGEQYV. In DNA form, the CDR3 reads TGTGCCAGCAGTTACACGGCCGGGGGGGAGCAGTACGTC.